Presented here are 17 T cell receptor beta chains from one specimen sequenced in a study of blood T cell repertoires in COVID-19. Sequencing was performed with immunoSEQ multiplex PCR; in TCRdb, only in-frame clones are kept and a portion is missing. This sample has 130,000 to 150,000 clones, with 65% to 80% found just once. Sequenced sample: peripheral blood. These TCRs come from a woman aged 55-70 years with acute or convalescent COVID-19.

The CDR3 bases are TGTGCCAGCAGTGACCTTAGTATCGCCCTTCGGAATGAGCAGTTCTTC. This translates into CASSDLSIALRNEQFF. V gene TRBV6-4 combines with J gene TRBJ2-1; D is unclear. V was cut by 2 bases and J by 7 bases, with 18 bases left in between. This CDR3 is 16 amino acids long. Germline CDR1 and CDR2: MRHNA and SNTAGT.

The chain is built from TRBV4-2 and TRBJ2-7; D is uncertain. Per the germline V gene, CDR1 is LGHNA and CDR2 is YNFKEQ. CDR3 size: 15 residues. The V gene lost 0 bases and the J gene lost 0 bases, with 9 bases spanning the gap. The CDR3 coding sequence is TGTGCCAGCAGCCAAGATGGTGCCAGCTCCTACGAGCAGTACTTC. Its translation: CASSQDGASSYEQYF.

The chain links TRBV7-6 to TRBJ2-5; a weak D match, TRBD2 (5 bases). Per the germline V gene, CDR1 is SGHVS and CDR2 is FNYEAQ. The V end was cut by 5 bases, the J end by 2 bases, with 9 bases between. The CDR3 runs to 13 residues. The CDR3 sequence is CASSRDYQETQYF. The CDR3 nucleotides are TGTGCCAGCAGCCGTGACTATCAAGAGACCCAGTACTTC.

The chain carries TRBV6-6 and TRBJ2-7; D might be TRBD2 (6 bases). This CDR3 region has 14 residues. Germline values: CDR1 MNHNY, CDR2 SVGAGI (reference sequence). Trimming pared 5 bases from V and 7 bases from J, leaving 18 bases between. CDR3 in DNA: TGTGCCAGCAGTAAATTTTCGGGAGAAAGAGAGCAGTACTTC. Its protein is CASSKFSGEREQYF.

The CDR3 here is CASSFPRVTEAFF. CDR3 DNA sequence: TGTGCCAGCAGCTTTCCGAGGGTCACTGAAGCTTTCTTT. The chain has TRBV5-6 and TRBJ1-1; D gene ambiguous. Trimming pared 2 bases from V and 4 bases from J, leaving 9 bases between. Per the germline V gene, CDR1 is SGHDT and CDR2 is YYEEEE. The CDR3 consists of 13 residues.

This chain joins TRBV30 and TRBJ1-5; maybe TRBD1 (6 bases). The CDR3 extends over 14 amino acids. Per germline, CDR1 GTSNPN and CDR2 SVGIG (reference sequence). V lost 2 bases, J lost 4 bases, and 12 bases lay in between. The CDR3 bases are TGTGCCTGGAGTCCCGGACAGAGTAATCAGCCCCAGCATTTT. Its protein product is CAWSPGQSNQPQHF.

The chain has TRBV10-3 and TRBJ1-4; the D gene is possibly TRBD1 (5 bases). CDR1 is ENHRY and CDR2 is SYGVKD in the germline V gene. This CDR3 comprises 15 residues. V was clipped by 0 bases and J by 5 bases, with 10 bases between them. In DNA, the CDR3 is TGTGCCATCAGTGAGTCGGGGCAACTCAATGAAAAACTGTTTTTT. Translating it yields CAISESGQLNEKLFF.

This sequence joins TRBV5-3 and TRBJ2-1; no clear D. TRBV5-3 falls under the ORF class, with uncertain function. Trimming removed 6 bases from V and 1 base from J, with 17 bases in between. The CDR3 is 16 amino acids. CDR3 residues: CARNMHVRPSYNEQFF. CDR3 sequence (DNA): TGTGCCAGAAACATGCATGTGAGGCCGTCCTACAATGAGCAGTTCTTC.

This clone was detected a few times. The V gene is TRBV2, the J gene TRBJ1-1, with 7 bases aligning to TRBD1. V lost 7 bases and J lost 0; bases outside the gene matches: 5. The CDR3 has 14 residues. Germline values: CDR1 SNHLY, CDR2 FYNNEI. CDR3 in amino acids: CASTWDRVNTEAFF. CDR3 DNA: TGTGCCAGCACCTGGGACAGAGTGAACACTGAAGCTTTCTTT.

This clone was counted once. This chain links TRBV19 with TRBJ2-2, with 10 bases that match TRBD1. The J segment lost 5 bases and the V segment lost 8 bases, leaving 8 bases of the junction unmatched. Germline assignment: CDR1 LNHDA and CDR2 SQIVND (reference sequence). This CDR3 region has 15 residues. The CDR3 is CASGRQGAGTGELFF. The DNA for the CDR3 is TGTGCCAGTGGAAGACAGGGGGCGGGGACCGGGGAGCTGTTTTTT. The full variable domain, rest sourced from reference TRBV19 and TRBJ2-2, is DGGITQSPKYLFRKEGQNVTLSCEQNLNHDAMYWYRQDPGQGLRLIYYSQIVNDFQKGDIAEGYSVSREKKESFPLTVTSAQKNPTAFYLCASGRQGAGTGELFFGEGSRLTVL.

This clone was counted a single time. The chain recombines TRBV9 with TRBJ2-7, with 10 bases that match TRBD2. This CDR3 contains 15 residues. Germline CDR1 reads SGDLS; CDR2 reads YYNGEE. J was trimmed by 0 bases and V by 0 bases; bases with no gene match: 0. The CDR3 is CASSVGTSGSYEQYF. The CDR3 region has the DNA TGTGCCAGCAGCGTAGGGACTAGCGGCTCCTACGAGCAGTACTTC.

This chain uses TRBV30 with TRBJ1-1; no clear D. Germline assignment: CDR1 GTSNPN and CDR2 SVGIG (reference sequence). CDR3 size: 14 residues. Trimming took 4 bases from V and 2 from J, leaving 14 bases between them. Here the CDR3 DNA reads TGTGCCTGGACCGAGGGCAGGACCAACACTGAAGCTTTCTTT. This sequence encodes CAWTEGRTNTEAFF. Full variable domain (remainder filled in from reference TRBV30 and TRBJ1-1): SQTIHQWPATLVQPVGSPLSLECTVEGTSNPNLYWYRQAAGRGLQLLFYSVGIGQISSEVPQNLSASRPQDRQFILSSKKLLLSDSGFYLCAWTEGRTNTEAFFGQGTRLTVV.

This clone was seen only a few times. V gene TRBV29-1 combines with J gene TRBJ2-1; D is perhaps TRBD2 (7 bases). Trimming removed 7 bases at V and 9 bases at J, with 19 bases between. CDR1 and CDR2 from the germline V gene are SQVTM and ANQGSEA. This CDR3 is built from 13 residues. The CDR3 protein is CSASRGLAVEQFF. The CDR3 DNA sequence: TGCAGCGCTTCGCGGGGGCTAGCCGTTGAGCAGTTCTTC.

This clone was recorded a few times. The rearrangement links TRBV3-1 (or the pseudogene TRBV3-2) to TRBJ2-2, with a weak D call TRBD1 (5 bases). Between the trimmed V and J ends, which lost 6 bases and 6 bases, there was a span of 14 bases. CDR1 and CDR2 from the germline V gene are LGHDT and YNNKEL (reference sequence). The CDR3 runs to 14 residues. The CDR3 sequence: CASSPRVLAGELFF. DNA for the CDR3: TGTGCCAGCAGTCCCAGGGTCCTGGCCGGGGAGCTGTTTTTT.

This chain links TRBV29-1 with TRBJ1-1; D is unresolved. V was clipped by 5 bases and J by 0 bases, with 10 bases between them. The CDR3 runs to 13 residues. CDR1 and CDR2 from the germline V gene are SQVTM and ANQGSEA. In DNA form, the CDR3 reads TGCAGCGTTTCCGGCAGGTTGAACACTGAAGCTTTCTTT. Protein product: CSVSGRLNTEAFF.

This chain connects TRBV6-5 to TRBJ2-1; 10 nucleotides line up with TRBD2. The CDR3 runs 13 residues. Germline V gene sequence: CDR1 MNHEY, CDR2 SVGAGI. Trimming removed 6 bases from V and 9 bases from J; junction bases left unmatched: 5. In nucleotides, the CDR3 is TGTGCCAGCAGCGCTAGCGGGAGAACTGAGCAGTTCTTC. Translation gives CASSASGRTEQFF.

The chain uses TRBV15 and TRBJ2-2, with D perhaps TRBD2 (6 bases). CDR3 length equals 15 residues. Germline assignment: CDR1 LNHNV and CDR2 YYDKDF (reference sequence). V was pared by 8 bases and J by 3 bases, with 16 bases between. CDR3 in amino acids: CATQDLGGYTGELFF. CDR3 sequence (DNA): TGTGCCACCCAAGACCTCGGGGGATACACCGGGGAGCTGTTTTTT.